Below are 18 T cell receptor beta chains sequenced from a single sample in a study of CD8+CD57+ T cells in acquired aplastic anemia. Researchers used genomic DNA as the template to profile TCR beta VDJ and CDR3. TCRdb reprocessed the reads with MiXCR, giving one entry per CDR3 protein. Of 250,000 to 300,000 distinct CDR3 sequences in the sample, 45% to 65% were seen once. The sequenced patients had an expansion of CD8+CD57+ cells seen by flow cytometry. Sequencing was performed on sorted CD4+, CD8+, or CD8+CD57+ T cells (not recorded which) from PBMCs. The receptors here all came from a human donor with aplastic anemia.

The chain employs TRBV2 and TRBJ1-5; 9 bases line up with TRBD1. Trimming removed 6 bases from V and 4 bases from J; junction bases left unmatched: 7. Germline V gene sequence: CDR1 SNHLY, CDR2 FYNNEI. The CDR3 covers 15 residues. Here the CDR3 DNA reads TGTGCCAGCAGGGCCTGGGACAGGGCAAATCAGCCCCAGCATTTT. Protein sequence: CASRAWDRANQPQHF.

The chain employs TRBV5-4 and TRBJ2-1; 7 bases are shared with TRBD1. V shed 7 bases, J shed 2 bases, and the junction held 6 bases outside the gene matches. Germline CDR1 and CDR2: SGHNT and YYREEE (reference sequence). This CDR3 is 14 amino acids long. The CDR3 region is CASSLTGTYNEQFF. The CDR3 DNA follows: TGTGCCAGCTCTTTGACAGGGACCTACAATGAGCAGTTCTTC.

This clonotype came up a few times. A read error may be the cause here, since a much bigger clone is one base away. V usage is TRBV6-5 and J usage is TRBJ1-2, with a weak D call TRBD1 (5 bases). This CDR3 contains 12 residues. Germline V CDR1 and CDR2: MNHEY, SVGAGI. The CDR3 here is CASREQAAGYAF. DNA for the CDR3: TGTGCCAGCAGGGAACAGGCCGCGGGCTACGCCTTC.

This clonotype came up a few times. The J gene is TRBJ2-7, the V gene TRBV14; unclear D gene. The germline gives CDR1 SGHDN, CDR2 FVKESK. CDR3 length: 17 residues. V was cut by 0 bases and J by 4 bases, with 19 bases left in between. CDR3 loop: CASSQDELGRTPYEQYF. Here the CDR3 DNA reads TGTGCCAGCAGCCAAGACGAGTTGGGCAGGACGCCTTACGAGCAGTACTTC.

This clonotype was found many times. The chain employs TRBV27 and TRBJ1-2; 10 positions agree with TRBD1. Per the germline V gene, CDR1 is MNHEY and CDR2 is SMNVEV (reference sequence). Trimming removed 4 bases from V and 6 bases from J; junction bases left unmatched: 2. This CDR3 has 13 amino acids. CDR3 DNA: TGTGCCAGCAGTTCCGGGACAGGGGATGGCTACACCTTC. It is translated as CASSSGTGDGYTF.

V is TRBV7-2 and J is TRBJ2-7, with 8 bases matching TRBD2. The CDR3 is 13 residues long. Germline trimming cut 5 bases from V and 12 bases from J; bases unmatched to any gene: 12. Germline values: CDR1 SGHTA, CDR2 FQGNSA. The CDR3, as DNA: TGTGCCAGCAGCCCCTCCGGGGGGGGCGTTGGGTACTTC. Translating gives CASSPSGGGVGYF.

This clonotype was observed a few times. The chain is built from TRBV20-1 and TRBJ1-1; D is ambiguous. This CDR3 has 12 residues. Germline lookup yields CDR1 DFQATT and CDR2 SNEGSKA (reference sequence). Trimming shortened V by 1 base and J by 8 bases, and 11 bases separated the two germline ends. The CDR3 nucleotides are TGCAGTGCTAGAGGCACTCCGGGAGAAGCTTTCTTT. Residues: CSARGTPGEAFF.

The chain couples TRBV4-1 to TRBJ2-7; weak D call: TRBD2 (6 bases). The CDR3 has 13 residues. V was shortened by 4 bases and J by 4 bases, with 11 bases between the two germline ends. Germline V gene lookup returns CDR1 MGHRA and CDR2 YSYEKL. CDR3 sequence (DNA): TGCGCCAGCAGCCCCGCGGGAAGGTACGAGCAGTACTTC. It is translated as CASSPAGRYEQYF.

This clonotype has a count of ten or more. This rearrangement joins TRBV11-2 to TRBJ2-1, with D maybe TRBD2 (6 bases). From germline, CDR1 is SGHAT and CDR2 FQNNGV. Trimming stripped 1 base from V and 4 bases from J, with 11 bases between. CDR3 length: 15 amino acids. CDR3 in DNA: TGTGCCAGCAGCTTAGTGGGACTCAGTTACAATGAGCAGTTCTTC. It encodes CASSLVGLSYNEQFF.

This chain links TRBV15 with TRBJ2-7; possibly TRBD1 for D (6 bases). CDR1 and CDR2 from the germline V gene are LNHNV and YYDKDF (reference sequence). The CDR3 sequence is 14 residues long. The V gene lost 4 bases and the J gene lost 6 bases, with 16 bases spanning the gap. CDR3 DNA sequence: TGTGCCACCAGCACGGGGACACCCTCTCTCGAGCAGTACTTC. As protein: CATSTGTPSLEQYF.

The chain employs TRBV19 and TRBJ1-6; 7 nucleotides align to TRBD1. Per the germline V gene, CDR1 is LNHDA and CDR2 is SQIVND (reference sequence). With 3 bases clipped from V and 8 bases from J, the junction kept 1 base outside the gene matches. The CDR3 totals 13 residues. The CDR3 DNA is TGTGCCAGTAGTATCGACAGGGATTCACCCCTCCACTTT. This sequence encodes CASSIDRDSPLHF.

Turning to this clonotype: One end of the junction fails to match germline, which may point to a read error. This rearrangement joins TRBV6-1 to TRBJ2-6; D might be TRBD2 (6 bases). Germline CDR1 and CDR2: MNHNS and SASEGT. This CDR3 is 12 amino acids long. CDR3 DNA: TGTGCCAGCAGCGGCGGGGCCGACGTCCTGACTTTC. Translation gives CASSGGADVLTF.

This rearrangement joins TRBV20-1 to TRBJ2-1, with 9 nucleotides matching TRBD1. The CDR3 sequence is 14 residues long. CDR1 and CDR2 from the germline V gene are DFQATT and SNEGSKA (reference sequence). V lost 3 bases and J lost 4; bases outside the gene matches: 4. CDR3 nucleotides: TGCAGTGCTAGTGCCGGGACAGGGTACAATGAGCAGTTCTTC. Translating gives CSASAGTGYNEQFF.

The rearrangement joins TRBV20-1 to TRBJ2-1; perhaps TRBD2 as D (5 bases). Trimming removed 4 bases from V and 2 bases from J, with 15 bases in between. The CDR3 loop spans 15 amino acids. Germline-derived CDR1 and CDR2 are DFQATT and SNEGSKA (reference sequence). The chain's CDR3 is CSATPRSGAYNEQFF. As DNA, the CDR3 is TGCAGTGCTACACCAAGAAGCGGAGCCTACAATGAGCAGTTCTTC.

The count of this clonotype is one. The chain joins TRBV7-9 to TRBJ2-1; TRBD2 might be the D (7 bases). Germline loops: CDR1 SEHNR, CDR2 FQNEAQ (reference sequence). V lost 6 bases and J 15 bases, leaving 21 bases between the germline ends. The CDR3 covers 13 residues. The CDR3 bases are TGTGCCAGCAGGTCGGCGGGGGCCAACGAGGGGTTCTTC. As protein: CASRSAGANEGFF.

The chain combines TRBV2 with TRBJ2-3; D gene ambiguous. Germline assignment: CDR1 SNHLY and CDR2 FYNNEI. V was shortened by 6 bases and J by 3 bases, with 10 bases between the two germline ends. The CDR3 length is 13 residues. CDR3 sequence reads: CASSHDQTDTQYF. CDR3 nucleotide sequence: TGTGCCAGCAGCCACGACCAGACAGATACGCAGTATTTT.

For the CDR3, the DNA is TGTGCCAGCATGGCGGGGGCGAGGCAAGAGACCCAGTACTTC. This gives the protein CASMAGARQETQYF. The rearrangement joins TRBV7-9 to TRBJ2-5; D might be TRBD2 (7 bases). The CDR3 covers 14 residues. Germline-derived CDR1 and CDR2 are SEHNR and FQNEAQ (reference sequence). The germline V and J ends were trimmed by 7 bases and 2 bases, with 14 bases remaining between them.

The chain couples TRBV15 to TRBJ2-5; TRBD2 is a possible D gene (6 bases). Germline V CDR1 and CDR2: LNHNV, YYDKDF (reference sequence). The CDR3 loop spans 18 amino acids. V was cut by 0 bases and J by 7 bases, with 24 bases left in between. The CDR3 DNA is TGTGCCACCAGCAGAGAGAGGCTAGCAGGAGGGTCGCAGGGGACCCAGTACTTC. This gives the protein CATSRERLAGGSQGTQYF.